This T cell receptor beta chain stems from a study of T cells in Graves' hyperthyroidism and ophthalmopathy. Study findings and constraints: Appearing also in blood were most of the thyroid clonotypes expanded above 0.001.

Note on this clonotype: Its antigen is unknown.

Amplified regions were TCR beta CDR3 sequences from RNA transcripts. In the first-round RT-PCR of the TCR CDR3, the HTBI primer set was used. TCRdb called the multiplex PCR reads again in MiXCR, with one record for every CDR3 protein. The sample consists of roughly 630,000 distinct CDR3 sequences, about a sixth of them appearing once. Aged 18 to 65, the patients had hyperthyroidism that was newly diagnosed and had lasted under 2 months. Using around 10 ml of fresh peripheral blood, PBMCs were prepared. Per germline, CDR1 WSHSY and CDR2 SAAADI. CDR3 length: 13 amino acids. The ends were cut back, 2 bases at V and 2 bases at J, with 5 bases in the middle.

This chain joins TRBV10-2 and TRBJ2-3, with D unresolved. This receptor was taken from a young woman with Graves' hyperthyroidism. Sequenced material: blood. The CDR3, as DNA: TGCGCCAGCAGTGAGCTGGACACAGATACGCAGTATTTT. It translates to CASSELDTDTQYF.